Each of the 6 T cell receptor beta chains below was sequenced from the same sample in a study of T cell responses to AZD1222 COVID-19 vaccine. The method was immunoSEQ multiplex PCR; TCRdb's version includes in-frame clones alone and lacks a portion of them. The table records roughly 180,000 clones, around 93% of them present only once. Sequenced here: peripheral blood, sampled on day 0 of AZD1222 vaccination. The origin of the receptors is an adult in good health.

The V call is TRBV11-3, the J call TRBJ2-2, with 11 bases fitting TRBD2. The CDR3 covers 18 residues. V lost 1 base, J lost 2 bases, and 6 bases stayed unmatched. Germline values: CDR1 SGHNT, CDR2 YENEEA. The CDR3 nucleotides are TGTGCCAGCAGCTTAGCTCTAGCGGGAGGATCAAACACCGGGGAGCTGTTTTTT. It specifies CASSLALAGGSNTGELFF. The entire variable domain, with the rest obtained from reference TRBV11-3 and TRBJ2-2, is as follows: EAGVVQSPRYKIIEKKQPVAFWCNPISGHNTLYWYLQNLGQGPELLIRYENEEAVDDSQLPKDRFSAERLKGVDSTLKIQPAELGDSAVYLCASSLALAGGSNTGELFFGEGSRLTVL.

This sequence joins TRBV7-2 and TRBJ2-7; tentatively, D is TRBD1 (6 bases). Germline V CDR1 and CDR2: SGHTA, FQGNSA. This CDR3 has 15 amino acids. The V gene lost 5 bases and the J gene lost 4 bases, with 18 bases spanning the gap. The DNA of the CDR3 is TGTGCCAGCAGCCTAAACCCGGGACACTATTACGAGCAGTACTTC. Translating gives CASSLNPGHYYEQYF.

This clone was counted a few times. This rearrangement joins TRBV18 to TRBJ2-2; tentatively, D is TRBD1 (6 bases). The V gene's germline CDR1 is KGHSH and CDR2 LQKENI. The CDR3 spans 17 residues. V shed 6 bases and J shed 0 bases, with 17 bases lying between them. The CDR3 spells CASSQLGQPANTGELFF. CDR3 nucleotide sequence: TGTGCCAGCTCTCAATTAGGACAGCCCGCGAACACCGGGGAGCTGTTTTTT.

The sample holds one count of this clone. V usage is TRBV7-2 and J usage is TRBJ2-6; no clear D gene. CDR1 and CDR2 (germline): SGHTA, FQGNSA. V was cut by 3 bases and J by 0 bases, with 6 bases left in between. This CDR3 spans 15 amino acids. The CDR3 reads CASSFVGSGANVLTF. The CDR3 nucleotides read TGTGCCAGCAGCTTTGTTGGCTCTGGGGCCAACGTCCTGACTTTC.

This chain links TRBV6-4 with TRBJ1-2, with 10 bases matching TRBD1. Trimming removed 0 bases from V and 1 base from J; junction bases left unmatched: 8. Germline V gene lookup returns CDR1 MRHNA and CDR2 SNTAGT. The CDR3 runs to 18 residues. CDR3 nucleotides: TGTGCCAGCAGTGACTCTGCGGGGGGACAGGGGAGTAACTATGGCTACACCTTC. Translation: CASSDSAGGQGSNYGYTF.

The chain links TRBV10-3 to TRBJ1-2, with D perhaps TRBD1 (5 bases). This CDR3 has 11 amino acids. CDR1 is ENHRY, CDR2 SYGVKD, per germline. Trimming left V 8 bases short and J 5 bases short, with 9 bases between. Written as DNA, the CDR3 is TGTGCCATCTGGGGGGATTATGGCTACACCTTC. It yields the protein CAIWGDYGYTF.